These 16 T cell receptor beta chains originate from one sample sequenced in a study of CD8 T cells in ankylosing spondylitis. Findings and limits, study-wide: There was a TCR beta motif, made of roughly eight highly homologous variants, that appeared characteristic of ankylosing spondylitis blood.

No cognate antigen is known for these TCRs. TCRdb passed the 5' RACE reads through MiXCR, listing each CDR3 protein once. Altogether about 500,000 distinct CDR3 sequences are present, approximately 5.3% being singletons, with the ten largest covering around 3.4%. The sequencing input was blood, either unsorted or a sorted T cell fraction (not recorded which). The receptors were gathered from a male donor with ankylosing spondylitis.

This clonotype was found many times. The chain is built from TRBV20-1 and TRBJ1-1; no firm D call. CDR1 DFQATT and CDR2 SNEGSKA come from the germline V gene (reference sequence). Trimming stripped 0 bases from V and 4 bases from J, with 9 bases between. The CDR3 consists of 13 residues. CDR3 protein: CSARDSQSTEAFF. In DNA, the CDR3 is TGCAGTGCTAGAGACAGCCAGAGCACTGAAGCTTTCTTT.

This clonotype was seen repeatedly, ten times or more. This sequence joins TRBV5-6 and TRBJ1-6; 10 bases line up with TRBD1. V was clipped by 4 bases and J by 8 bases; unmatched bases: 6. The CDR3 length is 15 residues. CDR1 SGHDT and CDR2 YYEEEE come from the germline V gene. In DNA, the CDR3 is TGTGCCAGCAGCCCCTTAGGGACAGGGGATTCACCCCTCCACTTT. It encodes CASSPLGTGDSPLHF.

There are many counts of this clonotype. V is TRBV20-1 and J is TRBJ2-2; D is uncertain. CDR3 length: 14 residues. CDR1 is DFQATT and CDR2 is SNEGSKA in the germline V gene (reference sequence). The V gene lost 3 bases and the J gene lost 1 base, with 9 bases spanning the gap. The CDR3: CSASTVVNTGELFF. The DNA for the CDR3 is TGCAGTGCTAGCACGGTTGTGAACACCGGGGAGCTGTTTTTT.

The table lists this clonotype with many counts. The chain carries TRBV4-2 and TRBJ1-6, with D tentatively TRBD1 (5 bases). V lost 6 bases to trimming and J lost 0 bases, with 12 bases between them. This CDR3 is 16 amino acids long. Germline assignment: CDR1 LGHNA and CDR2 YNFKEQ. CDR3 nucleotides: TGTGCCAGCAGTCGGGACTTTAGCTCCTATAATTCACCCCTCCACTTT. Protein: CASSRDFSSYNSPLHF.

The V gene is TRBV27, the J gene TRBJ2-1, with 7 positions matching TRBD1. The J segment lost 4 bases and the V segment lost 2 bases, leaving 8 bases of the junction unmatched. In germline, CDR1 is MNHEY, CDR2 SMNVEV (reference sequence). This CDR3 has 16 residues. CDR3 residues: CASSLEGQHIYNEQFF. CDR3 DNA sequence: TGTGCCAGCAGTTTAGAGGGACAGCATATTTACAATGAGCAGTTCTTC.

This clonotype was detected ten times or more. This chain connects TRBV29-1 to TRBJ2-3; weak D call: TRBD2 (6 bases). Germline V CDR1 and CDR2: SQVTM, ANQGSEA. The V end was cut by 2 bases, the J end by 0 bases, with 9 bases between. The CDR3 is 14 residues long. The CDR3 here is CSVEQLASTDTQYF. The CDR3 nucleotides read TGCAGCGTTGAACAACTAGCTAGCACAGATACGCAGTATTTT.

This clonotype was observed many times. The genes are TRBV5-5 and TRBJ1-2; D is undetermined. Trimming took 7 bases from V and 0 from J, leaving 25 bases between them. Per the germline V gene, CDR1 is SGHKS and CDR2 is YYEKEE (reference sequence). The CDR3 is 18 residues long. CDR3 sequence reads: CASSRDPRLYGANYGYTF. The CDR3 DNA is TGTGCCAGCTCCCGTGATCCGAGGTTGTATGGCGCTAACTATGGCTACACCTTC.

The rearrangement joins TRBV7-6 to TRBJ2-5, with D possibly matching TRBD2 (5 bases). V was shortened by 0 bases and J by 7 bases, with 15 bases between the two germline ends. The CDR3 runs 15 residues. CDR1 and CDR2 (germline): SGHVS, FNYEAQ. The CDR3 region has the DNA TGTGCCAGCAGCTTAGCTCAGAGTCCAGGAGGGACCCAGTACTTC. The encoded protein is CASSLAQSPGGTQYF.

This clonotype has at least ten counts. The gene calls are TRBV27 and TRBJ2-1; D perhaps matches TRBD1 (5 bases). CDR1 MNHEY and CDR2 SMNVEV come from the germline V gene (reference sequence). There are 14 residues in the CDR3. V was trimmed by 0 bases and J by 9 bases, leaving 12 bases between them. The CDR3 loop is CASSLSARVGEQFF. CDR3 bases: TGTGCCAGCAGTTTATCAGCCAGGGTAGGTGAGCAGTTCTTC.

This clonotype showed up just a few times. The chain employs TRBV15 and TRBJ2-5; 7 bases match TRBD2. Trimming took 8 bases from V and 2 from J; bases not matched to a gene: 5. The CDR3 covers 13 residues. Germline V gene lookup returns CDR1 LNHNV and CDR2 YYDKDF (reference sequence). The CDR3 DNA follows: TGTGCCACCGGGCGCGGGGGTCAAGAGACCCAGTACTTC. This translates into CATGRGGQETQYF.

This clonotype was observed many times. The V call is TRBV20-1, the J call TRBJ1-1, with D maybe TRBD1 (6 bases). Between the trimmed V and J ends, which lost 4 bases and 0 bases, there was a span of 12 bases. This CDR3 has 14 amino acids. The germline CDR1 and CDR2 sequences are DFQATT and SNEGSKA (reference sequence). For the CDR3, the DNA is TGCAGTGCTAAACCCTACAGGGTGAACACTGAAGCTTTCTTT. Its translation: CSAKPYRVNTEAFF.

At least ten counts were recorded for this clonotype. The CDR3 here is CASNAYNEQFF. The CDR3 region has the DNA TGTGCCAGCAATGCATACAATGAGCAGTTCTTC. The rearrangement joins TRBV7-2 to TRBJ2-1; D gene uncertain. Germline assignment: CDR1 SGHTA and CDR2 FQGNSA. The germline V and J ends were trimmed by 7 bases and 4 bases, with 5 bases remaining between them. The CDR3 is 11 amino acids.

This chain connects TRBV27 to TRBJ2-5; D possibly corresponds to TRBD2 (6 bases). CDR1 MNHEY and CDR2 SMNVEV come from the germline V gene (reference sequence). Trimming shortened V by 2 bases and J by 7 bases, and 11 bases separated the two germline ends. This CDR3 has 13 amino acids. Written as DNA, the CDR3 is TGTGCCAGCAGTTTAAAGCCGGGAGCGACCCAGTACTTC. Amino acid sequence: CASSLKPGATQYF.

In this sample, this clonotype turned up many times. This rearrangement joins TRBV28 to TRBJ1-2; D is possibly TRBD1 (6 bases). V lost 3 bases and J lost 5, with 16 bases in between. This CDR3 is built from 15 residues. CDR1 and CDR2 (germline): MDHEN, SYDVKM. The chain's CDR3 is CASSFLRGAQYGYTF. The DNA for the CDR3 is TGTGCCAGCAGTTTTCTTCGGGGGGCGCAGTATGGCTACACCTTC.

This clonotype was recorded at least ten times. The rearrangement joins TRBV11-1 to TRBJ2-3, with D possibly being TRBD2 (6 bases). The CDR3 covers 13 residues. CDR1 and CDR2 (germline): SGHAT, FQDESV (reference sequence). Trimming removed 3 bases at V and 6 bases at J, with 10 bases between. The CDR3 loop reads CASSFSGGDTQYF. CDR3 bases: TGTGCCAGCAGCTTTTCCGGAGGGGATACGCAGTATTTT.

This clonotype was seen ten or more times. The rearrangement links TRBV4-1 to TRBJ2-7; D possibly matches TRBD1 or TRBD2 (5 bases each). Germline lookup yields CDR1 MGHRA and CDR2 YSYEKL. V was pared by 3 bases and J by 2 bases, with 17 bases between. The CDR3 loop spans 16 amino acids. CDR3 sequence: CASSQGVGLTTYEQYF. The CDR3 DNA sequence: TGCGCCAGCAGCCAGGGGGTCGGGCTTACCACCTACGAGCAGTACTTC.